Sequencing of this T cell receptor beta chain was carried out in a study of blood T cell repertoires in COVID-19 (dated by TCRdb to 2020 to 2022). General notes on the study: Samples covering the acute and convalescent phases of COVID-19 were provided by collaborators in the United States, Italy and Spain. The material from the prospective study consisted of cDNA or gDNA derived from T cells, B-cell-depleted T cells, or PBMCs. Samples were obtained from the ongoing ImmuneRACE study (first 160 participants) and from about 1,300 subjects provided by 6 global collaborators. HLA class I and class II types, where available, came from metadata supplied by the sample provider rather than from assay-based typing. The repertoires were made available in a free public database intended to serve as a resource for research on the immune response to SARS-CoV-2. Deeply sampled blood TCRbeta repertoires from subjects exposed to, actively infected with, or recovered from COVID-19 were included in the dataset. Nearly every sample came with metadata listing a de-identified subject ID, COVID-19 status, age in years and sex. Results and caveats for the whole study, not just this receptor: The amount of clinical and demographic metadata varied by source and participant and was provided uncurated.

Looking up the germline V gene (reference sequence) yields CDR1 LNHDA and CDR2 SQIVND. V and J lose 1 base and 3 bases, and a span of 7 bases separates them. Reading from cysteine to phenylalanine, the CDR3 counts 13 amino acids. This entry keeps only the CDR3 DNA: 39 bases, framed from base 1. In the prospective study, participants were about 18 to 95 years old, resided in about two dozen geographic areas of the United States, and were enrolled through a virtual design. Cohort assignment in the prospective study relied on participant-reported clinical history from a screening survey and a study questionnaire. For ImmuneRACE Cohort 3, a participant was defined as recovered based on two consecutive negative NP/OP PCR tests, clearance by a healthcare professional, or resolution of symptoms. Mobile phlebotomists in the prospective study collected whole blood, serum and a nasopharyngeal or oropharyngeal swab from every participant. Prospective study participants could optionally give additional blood draws and questionnaires over an approximately two-month period. Prospective study blood samples were shipped either frozen or at room temperature before DNA extraction.

Regarding this clone: Its antigen target is currently unknown. Base qualities are missing; no much larger clone stands one base away.

The immunoSEQ Assay, a bias-controlled multiplex PCR, was used to amplify TCRbeta CDR3 regions from genomic DNA. For the original study's pipeline: The number of nucleated cells in each sample was estimated by amplification of reference gene primers within the assay. To quantify the absolute abundance of each unique TCRbeta CDR3 rearrangement, sequence reads were collapsed and filtered. For each sample, productive Simpson clonality was calculated as the square root of Simpson's diversity index over productive rearrangements. TCRdb limited this immuneACCESS table to in-frame rearrangements with V and J called. A share of clones is missing; checked studies link under half to unresolved V genes, and the rest is unexplained. The V and J calls and clone size were taken over from that table, and D and trimming were inferred from the DNA. This sample lists 250,000 or so clones; roughly 84% were detected once. About 3.5% of the sample is in the top ten clones.

The chain is encoded by TRBV19 joined to TRBJ2-7, with an unclear D gene assignment. Material for sequencing was PBMCs or T cells enriched from blood (not recorded which). The sequence was collected from a man aged 50 to 59 who had recovered from COVID-19. The CDR3 in this case is CASSIGSLYEQYF. The nucleotide sequence is given as TGTGCCAGTAGTATAGGGAGTCTCTACGAGCAGTACTTC.